This T cell receptor beta chain was found in a study of molecular identifiers for immune sequencing clone quantification. TCRdb itself ran the PCR reads through MiXCR, one entry per CDR3 protein. The profile covers under 600,000 distinct CDR3 sequences, with approximately 25% appearing a single time and around 0.78% taken by the ten largest. Germline CDR1 reads DFQATT; CDR2 reads SNEGSKA (reference sequence). V lost 5 bases to trimming and J lost 2 bases; unmatched junction nucleotides: 9. The CDR3 extends over 17 amino acids. The chain employs TRBV20-1 and TRBJ2-1; TRBD2 agrees at 13 bases. The specimen sequenced was naive CD8+ T cells from blood, with Jurkat cell RNA spiked in. Indicated subset: FACS-sorted CD8+CD4-CCR7+CD45RA+ naive T cells. This receptor was identified in a human donor in good health. Some libraries in this study had Jurkat cell RNA spiked in. CDR3 in DNA: TGCAGTGCTTCCGGGACTAGCGGGATTGCCCCCTACAATGAGCAGTTCTTC. It codes for CSASGTSGIAPYNEQFF.